The 21 T cell receptor beta chains reported below all come from one sample, sequenced in a study of blood T cell repertoires in COVID-19. The repertoire was sequenced with immunoSEQ multiplex PCR; TCRdb's copy has only in-frame clones and lacks some. Of some 130,000 clones in the sample, roughly three quarters were seen once. Sequencing was done on a sample of peripheral blood. These receptors all stem from an elderly man with acute or convalescent COVID-19.

The chain recombines TRBV6-2 or TRBV6-3 with TRBJ1-5; D call uncertain. Trimming took 2 bases from V and 1 from J, leaving 15 bases between them. In germline, CDR1 is MNHEY, CDR2 SVGEGT. The CDR3 is 17 residues long. CDR3 loop: CASSYEWGVLSNQPQHF. Written as DNA, the CDR3 is TGTGCCAGCAGTTACGAGTGGGGAGTTCTAAGCAATCAGCCCCAGCATTTT.

As DNA, the CDR3 is TGCGCCAGCAGCTTAGGTTCCAGCGGGGGGGCTAATAGTTTGGAGACCCAGTACTTC. It yields the protein CASSLGSSGGANSLETQYF. The J gene is TRBJ2-5, the V gene TRBV5-1; 10 bases fit TRBD2. The CDR3 totals 19 residues. Unmatched junction bases numbered 18, after V lost 2 bases and J lost 5 bases. Germline V gene lookup returns CDR1 SGHRS and CDR2 YFSETQ.

The rearrangement links TRBV18 to TRBJ1-5; 10 positions agree with TRBD1. CDR1 and CDR2 from the germline V gene are KGHSH and LQKENI. J was trimmed by 5 bases and V by 3 bases; bases with no gene match: 4. This CDR3 is built from 15 residues. CDR3 DNA sequence: TGTGCCAGCTCACCGACAGGGGGCGCTTATCAGCCCCAGCATTTT. It yields the protein CASSPTGGAYQPQHF.

The chain has TRBV30 and TRBJ2-1; TRBD2 might be the D (5 bases). Trimming shortened V by 4 bases and J by 4 bases, and 14 bases separated the two germline ends. Per germline, CDR1 GTSNPN and CDR2 SVGIG (reference sequence). This CDR3 spans 14 amino acids. In DNA, the CDR3 is TGTGCCTGGAAGGAAGGGAGTCGGTACAATGAGCAGTTCTTC. This codes for CAWKEGSRYNEQFF.

The rearrangement links TRBV5-1 to TRBJ1-1; 9 nucleotides agree with TRBD1. V lost 4 bases to trimming and J lost 4 bases; unmatched junction nucleotides: 5. Germline-derived CDR1 and CDR2 are SGHRS and YFSETQ. The CDR3 spans 14 residues. The CDR3 sequence: CASSNQGQGTEAFF. The CDR3 nucleotides read TGCGCCAGCAGCAACCAGGGACAGGGCACTGAAGCTTTCTTT. Variable domain in full (rest from reference TRBV5-1 and TRBJ1-1): KAGVTQTPRYLIKTRGQQVTLSCSPISGHRSVSWYQQTPGQGLQFLFEYFSETQRNKGNFPGRFSGRQFSNSRSEMNVSTLELGDSALYLCASSNQGQGTEAFFGQGTRLTVV.

The chain recombines TRBV29-1 with TRBJ1-1; 10 positions match TRBD1. Trimming at V came to 8 bases and at J to 1 base, leaving 7 bases not matched to a gene. The CDR3 runs 14 residues. The germline V gene encodes CDR1 SQVTM and CDR2 ANQGSEA. The CDR3 nucleotides read TGCAGCACCCCCCGGACAGGGGGGAACACTGAAGCTTTCTTT. Protein: CSTPRTGGNTEAFF.

This chain uses TRBV5-1 with TRBJ1-6; D unresolved. CDR1 SGHRS and CDR2 YFSETQ come from the germline V gene. Deletions cut 2 bases from V and 10 bases from J, with 10 bases between. This CDR3 contains 13 residues. The CDR3 DNA follows: TGCGCCAGCAGCTTAGCAGAGGAGTCACCCCTCCACTTT. Protein product: CASSLAEESPLHF.

Ten or more counts support this clone. The V call is TRBV7-6, the J call TRBJ1-2; D unclear. Germline V gene lookup returns CDR1 SGHVS and CDR2 FNYEAQ. The CDR3 runs 13 residues. Trimming removed 4 bases at V and 4 bases at J, with 10 bases between. Written as DNA, the CDR3 is TGTGCCAGCAGCTCCGGACTGACCTATGGCTACACCTTC. The encoded protein is CASSSGLTYGYTF.

This clone was counted once. The V call is TRBV6-5, the J call TRBJ1-2; no reliable D call. CDR3 size: 13 residues. Trimming cost V 2 bases and J 2 bases, with 6 bases left between them. Germline-derived CDR1 and CDR2 are MNHEY and SVGAGI. CDR3 coding DNA: TGTGCCAGCAGTTACCAGGAAAACTATGGCTACACCTTC. Protein: CASSYQENYGYTF.

This clone was seen repeatedly, ten times or more. The genes are TRBV5-1 and TRBJ2-3; 8 nucleotides align to TRBD2. The V gene end was trimmed by 4 bases and the J gene end by 2 bases; junction bases not matched to a gene: 12. The germline gives CDR1 SGHRS, CDR2 YFSETQ. The length of the CDR3 is 17 residues. The DNA for the CDR3 is TGCGCCAGCAGCCCCCGTGATAGCGGGGCCTACACAGATACGCAGTATTTT. Translation: CASSPRDSGAYTDTQYF.

J is TRBJ2-7 and V is TRBV3-1 (or the pseudogene TRBV3-2), with a tentative D call TRBD2 (5 bases). The CDR3 loop spans 16 amino acids. V lost 0 bases and J 0 bases, leaving 12 bases between the germline ends. The germline gives CDR1 LGHDT, CDR2 YNNKEL (reference sequence). The CDR3 region has the DNA TGTGCCAGCAGCCAAGATCGAGGGCGCTCCTCCTACGAGCAGTACTTC. This codes for CASSQDRGRSSYEQYF.

The rearrangement links TRBV7-2 to TRBJ2-7; perhaps TRBD2 as D (6 bases). CDR3 length: 14 residues. V was pared by 5 bases and J by 1 base, with 12 bases between. CDR1 SGHTA and CDR2 FQGNSA come from the germline V gene. Here the CDR3 DNA reads TGTGCCAGCAGCCGGCGGGGATGGTCCTACGAGCAGTACTTC. Its translation: CASSRRGWSYEQYF.

The V and J genes are TRBV4-2 and TRBJ2-3; 8 bases agree with TRBD2. V gave up 4 bases and J gave up 4 bases; unmatched junction bases: 4. Germline V lookup: CDR1 LGHNA, CDR2 YNFKEQ. The CDR3 totals 14 residues. The DNA of the CDR3 is TGTGCCAGCAGCCCCGGGAGGGCCGCAGATACGCAGTATTTT. Translated: CASSPGRAADTQYF.

The chain combines TRBV2 with TRBJ2-7; 9 bases are shared with TRBD1. This CDR3 comprises 13 residues. CDR1 and CDR2 from the germline V gene are SNHLY and FYNNEI. J gave up 8 bases and V 8 bases, and 10 bases lay outside the gene matches. Here the CDR3 DNA reads TGTGCCAGCGCCCCGGGACAGGGTACCAAGCAGTACTTC. Its translation: CASAPGQGTKQYF. Full variable domain (missing parts from reference TRBV2 and TRBJ2-7): EPEVTQTPSHQVTQMGQEVILRCVPISNHLYFYWYRQILGQKVEFLVSFYNNEISEKSEIFDDQFSVERPDGSNFTLKIRSTKLEDSAMYFCASAPGQGTKQYFGPGTRLTVT.

J is TRBJ2-7 and V is TRBV5-1, with 7 bases that match TRBD1. The V gene's germline CDR1 is SGHRS and CDR2 YFSETQ. The CDR3 totals 16 residues. The J segment lost 0 bases and the V segment lost 3 bases, leaving 9 bases of the junction unmatched. Here the CDR3 DNA reads TGCGCCAGCAGCTCCCAACCGGGACAGCTCTCCTACGAGCAGTACTTC. Translating gives CASSSQPGQLSYEQYF.

Only a few counts were recorded for this clone. The rearrangement joins TRBV25-1 to TRBJ1-4, with 8 bases aligning to TRBD1. The CDR3 has 14 amino acids. Germline values: CDR1 MGHDK, CDR2 SYGVNS. Germline trimming cut 3 bases from V and 8 bases from J; bases unmatched to any gene: 5. CDR3 region: CASSDGTGSEKLFF. The CDR3 DNA follows: TGTGCCAGCAGTGACGGGACAGGCTCCGAAAAACTGTTTTTT.

The chain links TRBV11-1 to TRBJ1-1; 7 bases fit TRBD1. V dropped 5 bases and J dropped 1; count of bases not matched to a gene: 4. The CDR3 totals 14 residues. CDR1 SGHAT and CDR2 FQDESV come from the germline V gene (reference sequence). DNA of the CDR3: TGTGCCAGCAGCCATCGACAGGGGAACACTGAAGCTTTCTTT. As protein: CASSHRQGNTEAFF.

The rearrangement links TRBV18 to TRBJ1-5; D is unclear. Trimming took 0 bases from V and 2 from J, leaving 11 bases between them. The CDR3 is 16 residues long. In germline, CDR1 is KGHSH, CDR2 LQKENI. The DNA of the CDR3 is TGTGCCAGCTCACCACCCTCTTCTGAGGGCAATCAGCCCCAGCATTTT. It codes for CASSPPSSEGNQPQHF.

This clone was detected only once. The rearrangement uses TRBV18 and TRBJ2-1, with a tentative D call TRBD2 (5 bases). The ends were cut back, 2 bases at V and 5 bases at J, with 10 bases in the middle. Germline CDR1 is KGHSH and CDR2 is LQKENI. The CDR3 spans 14 residues. The CDR3 protein is CASSPGRVNNEQFF. The CDR3 DNA follows: TGTGCCAGCTCACCAGGGAGAGTGAACAATGAGCAGTTCTTC.

The CDR3 sequence: CASSPGTGASSDTQYF. CDR3 in DNA: TGTGCCAGCAGCCCGGGGACAGGGGCTTCCTCAGATACGCAGTATTTT. V usage is TRBV11-2 and J usage is TRBJ2-3; 10 nucleotides match TRBD1. V shed 5 bases, J shed 4 bases, and the junction held 9 bases outside the gene matches. Germline V lookup: CDR1 SGHAT, CDR2 FQNNGV. The CDR3 has 16 residues.

The sample holds one count of this clone. The chain is built from TRBV6-1 and TRBJ1-4, with 9 positions matching TRBD1. CDR1 and CDR2 (germline): MNHNS, SASEGT. The CDR3 is 15 amino acids. V lost 3 bases, J lost 6 bases, and 5 bases stayed unmatched. CDR3 amino acids: CASSEGTGPYEKLFF. In DNA form, the CDR3 reads TGTGCCAGCAGTGAGGGGACAGGGCCGTATGAAAAACTGTTTTTT.